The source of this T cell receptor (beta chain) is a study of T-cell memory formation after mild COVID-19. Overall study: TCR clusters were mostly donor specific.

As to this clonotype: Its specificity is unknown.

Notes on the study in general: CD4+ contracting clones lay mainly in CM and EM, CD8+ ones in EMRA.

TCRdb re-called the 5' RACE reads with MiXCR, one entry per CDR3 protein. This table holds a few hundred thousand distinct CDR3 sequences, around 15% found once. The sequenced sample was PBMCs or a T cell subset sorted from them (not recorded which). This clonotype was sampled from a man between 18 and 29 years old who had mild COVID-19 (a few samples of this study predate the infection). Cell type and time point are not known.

The CDR3 region is CASRTTGSTDTQYF. DNA of the CDR3: TGTGCCAGCAGGACGACAGGCAGCACAGATACGCAGTATTTT. The chain uses TRBV7-9 and TRBJ2-3; D may be TRBD1 (6 bases). The CDR3 contains 14 residues. The V gene lost 6 bases and the J gene lost 0 bases, with 10 bases spanning the gap. The germline CDR1 and CDR2 sequences are SEHNR and FQNEAQ (reference sequence). The entire variable domain, with the rest obtained from reference TRBV7-9 and TRBJ2-3, is as follows: DTGVSQNPRHKITKRGQNVTFRCDPISEHNRLYWYRQTLGQGPEFLTYFQNEAQLEKSRLLSDRFSAERPKGSFSTLEIQRTEQGDSAMYLCASRTTGSTDTQYFGPGTRLTVL.